This T cell receptor beta chain is drawn from a study of cytomegalovirus exposure and HLA in healthy donors. It was with 60 Vbeta and 13 Jbeta primers that the PCR ran. Sequencing used immunoSEQ multiplex PCR; TCRdb keeps in-frame clones, though not all of them. The sample lists approximately 210,000 clones; around nine tenths were seen once. V lost 5 bases and J lost 2, with 15 bases in between. This CDR3 is 16 amino acids long. CDR1 and CDR2 (germline): LNHDA, SQIVND (reference sequence). This clone appeared once. Its antigen remains unidentified. Whole-study results and caveats: Later on, an analysis found that several of the most significant clusters appeared to be linked to common viral pathogens, which included parvovirus B19. Within a later analysis, the majority of CMV-associated TCR beta chains appeared HLA-restricted. Presence/absence analyses assumed roughly uniform sequencing depth across donors, which may not hold. Researchers catalogued about 150 TCR beta chains as cytomegalovirus-associated.

This sequence joins TRBV19 and TRBJ1-4; D ambiguous. Sequenced sample: PBMCs. The TCR was taken from a woman aged 18-29 years in good health and CMV-seronegative. The CDR3 DNA follows: TGTGCCAGTAGTCCTGGCGGATTCCAGACTAATGAAAAACTGTTTTTT. Translated, it gives CASSPGGFQTNEKLFF.